This is a list of T cell receptor beta chains from one sample in a study of T cells in Graves' hyperthyroidism and ophthalmopathy. A single record per CDR3 protein comes from TCRdb applying MiXCR to the multiplex PCR reads. The sample gives roughly 250,000 distinct CDR3 sequences, roughly 15% of which show up once; about 14% is in the top ten. The sample was blood. The receptors here all came from a middle-aged woman with Graves' hyperthyroidism that later progressed to Graves' ophthalmopathy. Both conserved end residues are part of each CDR3.

cdr3_aa v_call
CASSPRWSSYNEQFF TRBV18
CASSPMGRGANVLTF TRBV6-1
CASSSPFNEQFF TRBV28
CASRWTGRNSYEQYF TRBV6-1
CASSRQGLDHYEQYF TRBV3-1
CASSSSGTGYETQYF TRBV6-2/TRBV6-3
CAWSRVAGGISTDTQYF TRBV30
CASRESGNQPQHF TRBV6-1
CASSFDGLSRNQPQHF TRBV12-3/TRBV12-4
CASSSSGSRWNTEAFF TRBV5-5
CASSLWGTGGTGELFF TRBV27
CASSQRTGGTENIQYF TRBV3-1
CASSPRVRGHNEQFF TRBV12-3/TRBV12-4
CASSPWTGYNEKLFF TRBV28
CASSYSWDGGRMNTEAFF TRBV6-5
CASSPRMGQETQYF TRBV18
CASSPSRERGEAFF TRBV18
CASSIEDSNQPQHF TRBV19
CASSLFNAGTGDRYGYTF TRBV11-2
CASRPNRNSPLHF TRBV6-1
CASSQRVEQFF TRBV3-1
CASSPRNRYYGYTF TRBV3-1
CASSRTGPGGYTF TRBV12-3/TRBV12-4
CASSLLLGMELFF TRBV28
CATSDWGEETQYF TRBV24-1
CASSKRQSSYNEQFF TRBV12-3/TRBV12-4
CASRPGRGDGTQYF TRBV5-1
CASSLAHPGTGERLSTEAFF TRBV5-5
CASSLVVGCGPDQPQHF TRBV5-4
CASSRTGGSSGANVLTF TRBV6-1
CASIAGEGNEQFF TRBV6-1
CASHEHTGELFF TRBV5-6
CASSSRYAGTGGGEQYF TRBV28
CASSLSLTGNEQFF TRBV28
CASSLHGTSGPYNEQFF TRBV11-2
CASRYSGRPEQYF TRBV6-1
CASREDRGLGNTIYF TRBV6-1
CASSLSLVGRPLRETQYF TRBV7-9
CASSPPGTSGTGELFF TRBV18
CASRGQRVVHSYEQYF TRBV2
CSAHPGTGGFNEQFF TRBV20-1
CASSEMGLAGGTDTQYF TRBV25-1
CASSQDGYYEQYF TRBV3-1
CASRKGTSGSLEVYYEQYF TRBV2
CGSGSDLAKNIQYF TRBV12-3/TRBV12-4
CASSLAASGIHTDTQYF TRBV7-2
CATSRDLPDTQYF TRBV15
CASSLESVWSGRASYEQYF TRBV7-2
CASSGWGAYEQYF TRBV25-1
CASSLGTGERVNEQFF TRBV5-6
CASSQNRDRFFTDTQYF TRBV14
CASSHTQGLSPDTQYF TRBV18
CAWSLTPGTEAFF TRBV30
CSARVYRGQDNEQFF TRBV20-1
CAWSVDWRTEAFF TRBV30
CASSFNLKMNTEAFF TRBV7-9